This paragraph reports one T cell receptor beta chain. This CDR3 has 16 amino acids. Patients at the Seattle site were enrolled during active infection and followed longitudinally. This entry is derived from a study of blood T cell repertoires in COVID-19. Data came from immunoSEQ multiplex PCR; TCRdb stores just in-frame clones and leaves some out. Among hundreds of thousands of clones listed, approximately 88% were seen once. The receptor's source is a woman aged 45-65 years with COVID-19, enrolled during active disease. Sequenced: peripheral blood. The chain combines TRBV21-1 with TRBJ2-2; the table's D call, TRBD2, has no DNA check behind it. TRBV21-1 is a pseudogene segment. The CDR3 DNA reads TGTGCCAGCAGCAAAGACGAGGAGAGGAACACCGGGGAGCTGTTTTTT. Translating it yields CASSKDEERNTGELFF.